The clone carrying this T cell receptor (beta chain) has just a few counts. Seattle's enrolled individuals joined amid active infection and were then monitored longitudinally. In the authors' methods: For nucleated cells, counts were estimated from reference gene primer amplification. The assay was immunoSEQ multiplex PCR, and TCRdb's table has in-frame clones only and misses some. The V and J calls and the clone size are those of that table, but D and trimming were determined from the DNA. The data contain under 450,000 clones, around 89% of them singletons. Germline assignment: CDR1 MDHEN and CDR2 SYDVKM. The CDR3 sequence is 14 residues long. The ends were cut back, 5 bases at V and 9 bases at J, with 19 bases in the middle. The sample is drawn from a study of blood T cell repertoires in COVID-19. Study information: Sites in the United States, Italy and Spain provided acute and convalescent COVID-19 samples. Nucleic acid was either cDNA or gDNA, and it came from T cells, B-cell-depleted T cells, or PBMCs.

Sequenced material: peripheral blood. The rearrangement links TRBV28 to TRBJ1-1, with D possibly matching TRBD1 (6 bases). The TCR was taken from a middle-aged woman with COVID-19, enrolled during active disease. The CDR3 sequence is CASSLPRQALQAFF. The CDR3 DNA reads TGTGCCAGCAGTCTCCCTCGACAGGCCTTGCAAGCTTTCTTT.